The rows below give T cell receptor beta chains drawn from one sample of a study of response to subunit inactivated influenza vaccine. Each CDR3 protein gets one entry after TCRdb re-called the RT-PCR reads with MiXCR. The sample has roughly 170,000 distinct CDR3 sequences, around 9% seen once; the top ten hold about a tenth. The sequenced sample was non-naive T cells sorted from PBMCs, obtained on the day of vaccination. These receptors were taken from a man aged 45 to 65 who received an inactivated influenza vaccine. The CDR3 runs from the conserved cysteine through the conserved F or W. The D gene is left open where the match is weak. Clone size is stated in some rows and not others, as once, few, many or a class when expanded.

>TRBV7-2|-|few|TRBJ1-5
TGTGCCAGCAGCTTAGCGCTAGGGTTTAGCAATCAGCCCCAGCATTTT
CASSLALGFSNQPQHF
>TRBV20-1|-|few|TRBJ1-4
TGCAGTGCTAGAGGCAGCCGGGACACCTTCAATGAAAAACTGTTTTTT
CSARGSRDTFNEKLFF
>TRBV20-1|-|-|TRBJ2-1
TGCAGTGCTACTACGTCGGATGAGCAGTTCTTC
CSATTSDEQFF
>TRBV29-1|-|many|TRBJ1-1
TGCAGCGTTGAAGGGAGCCAAATTCTTCAAGCTTTCTTT
CSVEGSQILQAFF
>TRBV10-3|TRBD2|few|TRBJ2-7
TGTGCCATCACTAGCGGGGGTATGTCCTACGAGCAGTACTTC
CAITSGGMSYEQYF
>TRBV27|-|-|TRBJ2-2
TGTGCCAGCAGTTTAGAGGGGCTGGGCGGGGAGCTGTTTTTT
CASSLEGLGGELFF
>TRBV4-2|TRBD2|-|TRBJ2-7
TGTGCCAGCAGCCCGGGAAGGGCTAGCGGGGCCTACGAGCAGTACTTC
CASSPGRASGAYEQYF
>TRBV7-9|TRBD2|many|TRBJ2-1
TGTGCCAGCAGCGACAGACTAGCGGGCTACAATGAGCAGTTCTTC
CASSDRLAGYNEQFF
>TRBV30|TRBD1|few|TRBJ1-2
TGTGCCTGGAGTGTAGGGGGGACAGGGTCAAGTGGCTACACCTTC
CAWSVGGTGSSGYTF
>TRBV6-1|-|many|TRBJ2-1
TGTGCCAGCAGTGATCGGTGGGTTGTGTCGAGCTCCAATGAGCAGTTCTTC
CASSDRWVVSSSNEQFF
>TRBV20-1|TRBD1|few|TRBJ1-4
TGCAGTGCTCGGGACAGGGCTAATAAAAAACTGTTTTTT
CSARDRANKKLFF
>TRBV27|-|-|TRBJ2-3
TGTGCCAGCAGTCCCTACTCGGAGACAGATACGCAGTATTTT
CASSPYSETDTQYF
>TRBV18|-|many|TRBJ2-7
TGTGCCAGCTCACCGCCGGGACTCGGCACATACGAGCAGTACTTC
CASSPPGLGTYEQYF